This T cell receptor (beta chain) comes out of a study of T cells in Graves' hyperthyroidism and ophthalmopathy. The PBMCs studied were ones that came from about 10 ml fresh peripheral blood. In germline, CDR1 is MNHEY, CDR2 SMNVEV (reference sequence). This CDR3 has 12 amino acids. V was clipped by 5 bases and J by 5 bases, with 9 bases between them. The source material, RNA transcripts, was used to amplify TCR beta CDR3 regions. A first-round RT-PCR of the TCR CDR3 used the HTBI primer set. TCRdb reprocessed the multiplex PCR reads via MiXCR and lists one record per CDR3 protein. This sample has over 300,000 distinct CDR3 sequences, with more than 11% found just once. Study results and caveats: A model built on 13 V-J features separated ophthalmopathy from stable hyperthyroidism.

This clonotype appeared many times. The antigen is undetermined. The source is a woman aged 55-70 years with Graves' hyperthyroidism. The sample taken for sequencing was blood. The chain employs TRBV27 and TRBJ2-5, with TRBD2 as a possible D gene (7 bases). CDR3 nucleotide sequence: TGTGCCAGCAGTGGGAGGGGGGAGACCCAGTACTTC. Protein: CASSGRGETQYF.